The 29 T cell receptor beta chains reported below all come from one sample, sequenced in a study of OX40 agonist ivuxolimab in advanced cancers. Generated by immunoSEQ multiplex PCR, the TCRdb table keeps only in-frame clones and is missing some. The data contain 84,000 or so clones, approximately 91% of them singletons. This sample comprised CD4+ or CD8+ T cells sorted from blood, obtained in a trial of the OX40 agonist ivuxolimab. The receptors stem from an adult with an advanced solid tumor such as melanoma, head and neck, liver or kidney cancer.

The chain couples TRBV11-3 to TRBJ2-7, with a weak D call TRBD1 (6 bases). The germline CDR1 and CDR2 sequences are SGHNT and YENEEA. The CDR3 sequence is 12 residues long. V lost 6 bases, J lost 5 bases, and 11 bases lay in between. CDR3 loop: CASRRNRDEQYF. The CDR3 DNA reads as TGTGCCAGCAGACGAAACAGGGACGAGCAGTACTTC. The full variable domain, in which reference TRBV11-3 and TRBJ2-7 provide the parts outside the CDR3, is EAGVVQSPRYKIIEKKQPVAFWCNPISGHNTLYWYLQNLGQGPELLIRYENEEAVDDSQLPKDRFSAERLKGVDSTLKIQPAELGDSAVYLCASRRNRDEQYFGPGTRLTVT.

This chain links TRBV5-4 with TRBJ2-2, with 11 bases that match TRBD2. The germline V gene encodes CDR1 SGHNT and CDR2 YYREEE (reference sequence). J lost 5 bases, V lost 0 bases, and 3 bases had no gene match. CDR3 length equals 16 residues. The CDR3 DNA is TGTGCCAGCAGCTTGGTAGCGGGGGGGTTAACCGGGGAGCTGTTTTTT. Translating it yields CASSLVAGGLTGELFF.

The chain couples TRBV7-8 to TRBJ1-2; D unclear. The length of the CDR3 is 14 residues. CDR1 and CDR2 from the germline V gene are SGHVS and FQNEAQ. With 5 bases removed from V and 3 bases from J, the gap between germline ends came to 13 bases. This chain's CDR3 is CASSPRTHYYGYTF. The CDR3 nucleotides are TGTGCCAGCAGCCCAAGGACCCACTACTATGGCTACACCTTC.

The chain joins TRBV11-2 to TRBJ2-3, with D tentatively TRBD1 (5 bases). The CDR3 contains 16 residues. The V end lost 1 base, the J end lost 2 bases, and 13 bases lay between the germline ends. Germline V gene data show CDR1 as SGHAT and CDR2 as FQNNGV. DNA for the CDR3: TGTGCCAGCAGCTTAGTCAACAGGAGAGACACAGATACGCAGTATTTT. This translates into CASSLVNRRDTDTQYF.

The V and J genes are TRBV2 and TRBJ1-2; 9 bases agree with TRBD1. This CDR3 contains 15 residues. From germline, CDR1 is SNHLY and CDR2 FYNNEI. The V segment lost 6 bases and the J segment 8 bases; nucleotides outside the gene matches: 13. CDR3 coding DNA: TGTGCCAGCAGCCCAGCCGGGACAGGGACGCTGGGCTACACCTTC. Protein sequence: CASSPAGTGTLGYTF.

This rearrangement joins TRBV7-2 to TRBJ1-5; D call uncertain. The CDR3 extends over 14 amino acids. Germline V gives CDR1 SGHTA, CDR2 FQGNSA. Trimming stripped 6 bases from V and 0 bases from J, with 9 bases between. As DNA, the CDR3 is TGTGCCAGCAGTCCAGGACCTAGCAATCAGCCCCAGCATTTT. This gives the protein CASSPGPSNQPQHF.

CDR3 residues: CASSIIQGYEQYF. In DNA, the CDR3 is TGTGCCAGTAGTATAATACAGGGTTACGAGCAGTACTTC. The chain links TRBV19 to TRBJ2-7; D is perhaps TRBD1 (6 bases). Germline V gene sequence: CDR1 LNHDA, CDR2 SQIVND (reference sequence). Trimming stripped 2 bases from V and 4 bases from J, with 9 bases between. There are 13 residues in the CDR3.

The chain couples TRBV13 to TRBJ1-1, with D possibly matching TRBD1 (5 bases). The CDR3 is 17 residues long. Per germline, CDR1 PRHDT and CDR2 FYEKMQ (reference sequence). Trimming pared 3 bases from V and 1 base from J, leaving 18 bases between. CDR3 in DNA: TGTGCCAGCAGCTTGGGCCAGAGCGTGGGGGGGAACACTGAAGCTTTCTTT. It encodes CASSLGQSVGGNTEAFF.

This chain links TRBV28 with TRBJ1-2, with 9 bases identical to TRBD1. The CDR3 totals 18 residues. From germline, CDR1 is MDHEN and CDR2 SYDVKM. J was trimmed by 2 bases and V by 3 bases; bases with no gene match: 13. The DNA for the CDR3 is TGTGCCAGCAGTTTTTCCACCTACCGAGGACAGGGGAACTATGGCTACACCTTC. Protein sequence: CASSFSTYRGQGNYGYTF.

In its sample, this clone was seen once. V and J are TRBV9 and TRBJ1-1, with D hard to call. There are 14 residues in the CDR3. Germline V gene sequence: CDR1 SGDLS, CDR2 YYNGEE. With 0 bases removed from V and 5 bases from J, the gap between germline ends came to 11 bases. CDR3 DNA: TGTGCCAGCAGCGTAGAGATGCGGGAAACTGAAGCTTTCTTT. Encoded protein: CASSVEMRETEAFF.

The chain links TRBV18 to TRBJ2-5, with TRBD1 identical over 7 bases. Trimming at V came to 5 bases and at J to 2 bases, leaving 2 bases not matched to a gene. CDR3 length: 13 residues. From germline, CDR1 is KGHSH and CDR2 LQKENI. As DNA, the CDR3 is TGTGCCAGCTCAACAGGGGTTCAAGAGACCCAGTACTTC. This codes for CASSTGVQETQYF.

The genes are TRBV7-8 and TRBJ1-2, with 7 bases identical to TRBD1. The CDR3 contains 15 residues. The trim removed 6 bases at V and 8 bases at J, leaving 15 bases unmatched. Germline CDR1 and CDR2: SGHVS and FQNEAQ. The CDR3 DNA is TGTGCCAGCAGTTACACCACAGGGGAAAGTGCCGGCTACACCTTC. Translating gives CASSYTTGESAGYTF.

The chain uses TRBV2 and TRBJ1-2, with 9 nucleotides matching TRBD1. Germline V CDR1 and CDR2: SNHLY, FYNNEI. This CDR3 contains 13 residues. The V gene end was trimmed by 5 bases and the J gene end by 5 bases; junction bases not matched to a gene: 3. DNA of the CDR3: TGTGCCAGCAGTCCCGGGACAGGGTATGGCTACACCTTC. This codes for CASSPGTGYGYTF.

The chain recombines TRBV5-5 with TRBJ1-1; no firm D call. V was clipped by 2 bases and J by 3 bases, with 5 bases between them. The V gene's germline CDR1 is SGHKS and CDR2 YYEKEE (reference sequence). The CDR3 sequence is 12 residues long. CDR3 DNA: TGTGCCAGCAGCTTTATATACACTGAAGCTTTCTTT. This codes for CASSFIYTEAFF.

This clone showed up just once. V gene TRBV10-1 combines with J gene TRBJ1-1; 8 bases fit TRBD1. The V gene end was trimmed by 4 bases and the J gene end by 1 base; junction bases not matched to a gene: 2. The CDR3 covers 14 residues. Per the germline V gene, CDR1 is WNHNN and CDR2 is SYGVQD (reference sequence). The CDR3 DNA reads TGCGCCAGCAGTGGAGGACAGGGGAACACTGAAGCTTTCTTT. Translating it yields CASSGGQGNTEAFF.

The J gene is TRBJ2-7, the V gene TRBV6-1; 14 nucleotides line up with TRBD2. The CDR3 is made up of 15 amino acids. Looked up from germline, CDR1 is MNHNS and CDR2 is SASEGT. J gave up 4 bases and V 5 bases, and 4 bases lay outside the gene matches. DNA for the CDR3: TGTGCCAGCAGTAGCGGGACTAGCGGGGGTTACGAGCAGTACTTC. This translates into CASSSGTSGGYEQYF.

The rearrangement uses TRBV19 and TRBJ1-4, with D tentatively TRBD1 (6 bases). The germline gives CDR1 LNHDA, CDR2 SQIVND (reference sequence). CDR3 size: 19 residues. The V end lost 5 bases, the J end lost 3 bases, and 25 bases lay between the germline ends. The chain's CDR3 is CASSPLPLLGQPPNEKLFF. The CDR3 DNA sequence: TGTGCCAGTAGTCCCCTTCCCCTCCTTGGACAGCCTCCTAATGAAAAACTGTTTTTT.

This rearrangement joins TRBV11-1 to TRBJ2-2; tentatively, D is TRBD1 (6 bases). Per the germline V gene, CDR1 is SGHAT and CDR2 is FQDESV (reference sequence). The V end lost 5 bases, the J end lost 1 base, and 8 bases lay between the germline ends. CDR3 size: 14 residues. The DNA of the CDR3 is TGTGCCAGCAGCGCGGACAGGAACACCGGGGAGCTGTTTTTT. Protein product: CASSADRNTGELFF.

This clone appeared a few times. The chain joins TRBV14 to TRBJ1-4; maybe TRBD1 (5 bases). The V and J ends lost 4 bases and 8 bases respectively, with 11 bases between them. The germline V gene encodes CDR1 SGHDN and CDR2 FVKESK. This CDR3 has 13 amino acids. DNA for the CDR3: TGTGCCAGCAGCCGGGGGTCCTACGAAAAACTGTTTTTT. It specifies CASSRGSYEKLFF.

The chain is built from TRBV20-1 and TRBJ2-4; D not resolved. This CDR3 is 11 amino acids long. V was cut by 7 bases and J by 0 bases, with 4 bases left in between. Germline CDR1 reads DFQATT; CDR2 reads SNEGSKA (reference sequence). CDR3 sequence: CSGVAKNIQYF. In DNA, the CDR3 is TGCAGTGGAGTAGCCAAAAACATTCAGTACTTC.

V is TRBV14 and J is TRBJ2-7; TRBD2 matches at 11 bases. V shed 4 bases, J shed 5 bases, and the junction held 1 base outside the gene matches. The germline V gene has CDR1 SGHDN and CDR2 FVKESK. This CDR3 region has 13 residues. CDR3: CASSLTSGNEQYF. CDR3 in DNA: TGTGCCAGCAGCCTGACTAGCGGGAACGAGCAGTACTTC.

The DNA for the CDR3 is TGTGCCAGCTCACCACCATCCGGGACAGGGGGCTACGAGCAGTACTTC. Amino acid sequence: CASSPPSGTGGYEQYF. The chain carries TRBV18 and TRBJ2-7; 11 bases map to TRBD1. Germline V gene data show CDR1 as KGHSH and CDR2 as LQKENI. This CDR3 contains 16 residues. Unmatched junction bases numbered 4, after V lost 0 bases and J lost 3 bases.

V is TRBV5-1 and J is TRBJ1-3, with unresolved D. Germline assignment: CDR1 SGHRS and CDR2 YFSETQ. This CDR3 is built from 15 residues. Trimming shortened V by 1 base and J by 4 bases, and 12 bases separated the two germline ends. This CDR3 reads CASSLSNYGGNTIYF. CDR3 nucleotides: TGCGCCAGCAGCTTGTCCAACTACGGGGGAAACACCATATATTTT.

The chain employs TRBV27 and TRBJ2-1; D unresolved. V dropped 2 bases and J dropped 3 bases, with 8 bases sitting between them. Germline V gene sequence: CDR1 MNHEY, CDR2 SMNVEV (reference sequence). There are 14 residues in the CDR3. The CDR3 nucleotides are TGTGCCAGCAGTTTACACGAACACTACAATGAGCAGTTCTTC. Translated: CASSLHEHYNEQFF.

The chain links TRBV30 to TRBJ1-2, with 8 positions matching TRBD1. Germline-derived CDR1 and CDR2 are GTSNPN and SVGIG (reference sequence). V gave up 1 base and J gave up 3 bases; unmatched junction bases: 7. There are 15 residues in the CDR3. The CDR3 DNA sequence: TGTGCCTGGAGTGCACCCGGACAGGGACACTATGGCTACACCTTC. Amino acid sequence: CAWSAPGQGHYGYTF.

This clone was seen a handful of times. The DNA for the CDR3 is TGTGCCAGCATCAAGGGAGGCGGCTATGGCTACACCTTC. Residues: CASIKGGGYGYTF. The J gene is TRBJ1-2, the V gene TRBV6-5; D gene ambiguous. There are 13 residues in the CDR3. Germline V gives CDR1 MNHEY, CDR2 SVGAGI. Trimming took off 7 bases at V and 4 bases at J, with 13 bases between the two ends.

The chain couples TRBV10-3 to TRBJ1-3; no firm D call. The CDR3 spans 14 residues. The V end lost 4 bases, the J end lost 0 bases, and 7 bases lay between the germline ends. Germline assignment: CDR1 ENHRY and CDR2 SYGVKD. This CDR3 reads CAISADISGNTIYF. CDR3 DNA: TGTGCCATCAGTGCCGACATCTCTGGAAACACCATATATTTT.

This clone was detected only once. This chain links TRBV5-1 with TRBJ2-5; 7 bases line up with TRBD2. With V trimmed by 4 bases and J by 5 bases, 5 bases remained unmatched. CDR1 is SGHRS, CDR2 YFSETQ, per germline. The CDR3 runs to 13 residues. For the CDR3, the DNA is TGCGCCAGCAGCCCTGGGGGGGTTGAGACCCAGTACTTC. This gives the protein CASSPGGVETQYF.

This chain links TRBV27 with TRBJ1-2, with 7 bases that match TRBD1. J lost 9 bases, V lost 3 bases, and 16 bases had no gene match. The germline V gene has CDR1 MNHEY and CDR2 SMNVEV (reference sequence). The CDR3 has 16 amino acids. CDR3 amino acids: CASSFTDVSGGVRYTF. The CDR3 nucleotides are TGTGCCAGCAGTTTCACAGACGTCTCAGGGGGAGTTCGCTACACCTTC.